The clone carrying this TCR beta chain was picked up many times. The sample belongs to a study of naive and memory T cell subsets. An equimolar mix of two oligonucleotides served as the beta constant-region primer for TRBC1 and TRBC2. The ligated cDNA underwent four PCR rounds using SP2 and nested alpha and beta constant-region primers. From the UMI-ligation and nested PCR reads, TCRdb called clonotypes with MiXCR, one entry per CDR3 protein. The sample yields roughly 80,000 distinct CDR3 sequences, 9% to 9.5% seen once. The clonotype was recovered from a human donor in good health. Source material: naive CD8+ T cells from blood.

The CDR3 DNA sequence: TGTGCCAGCAGTGGTCTAGCGGGAGGGCCTGGCGATGAGCAGTTCTTC. It encodes CASSGLAGGPGDEQFF. This chain connects TRBV6-5 to TRBJ2-1, with TRBD2 matching over 12 bases. Germline CDR1 is MNHEY and CDR2 is SVGAGI. The trim removed 5 bases at V and 8 bases at J, leaving 10 bases unmatched. This CDR3 is 16 amino acids long.